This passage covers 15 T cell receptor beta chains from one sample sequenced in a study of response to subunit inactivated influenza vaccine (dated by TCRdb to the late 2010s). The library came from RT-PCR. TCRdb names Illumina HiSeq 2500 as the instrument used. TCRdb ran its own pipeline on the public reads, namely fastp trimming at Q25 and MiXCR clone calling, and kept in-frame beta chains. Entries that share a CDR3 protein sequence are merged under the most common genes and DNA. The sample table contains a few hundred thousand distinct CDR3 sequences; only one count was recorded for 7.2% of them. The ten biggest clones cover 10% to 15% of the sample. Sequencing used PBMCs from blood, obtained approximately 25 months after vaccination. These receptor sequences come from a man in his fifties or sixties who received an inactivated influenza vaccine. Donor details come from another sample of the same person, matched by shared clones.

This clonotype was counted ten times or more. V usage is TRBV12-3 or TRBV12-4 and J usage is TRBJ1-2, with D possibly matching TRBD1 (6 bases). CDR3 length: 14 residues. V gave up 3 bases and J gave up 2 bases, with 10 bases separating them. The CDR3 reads CASSFGGRNYGYTF. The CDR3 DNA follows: TGTGCCAGCAGTTTTGGGGGCCGCAACTATGGCTACACCTTC.

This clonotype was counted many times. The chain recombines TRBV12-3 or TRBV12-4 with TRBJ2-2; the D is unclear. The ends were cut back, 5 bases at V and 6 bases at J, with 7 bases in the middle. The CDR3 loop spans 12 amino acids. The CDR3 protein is CASSLVPGELFF. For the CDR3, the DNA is TGTGCCAGCAGTCTTGTACCCGGGGAGCTGTTTTTT.

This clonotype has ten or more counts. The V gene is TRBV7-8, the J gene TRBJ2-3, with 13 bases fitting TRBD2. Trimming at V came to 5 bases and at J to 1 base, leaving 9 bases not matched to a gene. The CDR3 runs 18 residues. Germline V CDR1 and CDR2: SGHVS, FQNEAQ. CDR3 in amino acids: CASSGPGTSGERTDTQYF. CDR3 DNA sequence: TGTGCCAGCAGCGGGCCGGGGACTAGCGGGGAGCGCACAGATACGCAGTATTTT. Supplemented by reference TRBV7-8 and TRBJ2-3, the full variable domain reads GAGVSQSPRYKVAKRGQDVALRCDPISGHVSLFWYQQALGQGPEFLTYFQNEAQLDKSGLPSDRFFAERPEGSVSTLKIQRTQQEDSAVYLCASSGPGTSGERTDTQYFGPGTRLTVL.

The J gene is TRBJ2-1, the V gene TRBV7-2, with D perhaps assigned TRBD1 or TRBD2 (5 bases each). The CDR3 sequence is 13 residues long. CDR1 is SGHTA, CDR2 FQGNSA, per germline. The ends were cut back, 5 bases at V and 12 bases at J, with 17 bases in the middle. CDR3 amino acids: CASSTRDAQRQFF. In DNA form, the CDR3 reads TGTGCCAGCAGCACCCGGGACGCTCAAAGGCAGTTCTTC.

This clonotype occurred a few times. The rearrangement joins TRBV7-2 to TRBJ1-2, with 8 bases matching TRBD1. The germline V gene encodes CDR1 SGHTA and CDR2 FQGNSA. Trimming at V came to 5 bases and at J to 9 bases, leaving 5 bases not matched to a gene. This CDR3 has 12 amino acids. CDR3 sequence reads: CASSPGQGSYTF. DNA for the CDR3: TGTGCCAGCAGCCCCGGACAGGGTAGCTACACCTTC.

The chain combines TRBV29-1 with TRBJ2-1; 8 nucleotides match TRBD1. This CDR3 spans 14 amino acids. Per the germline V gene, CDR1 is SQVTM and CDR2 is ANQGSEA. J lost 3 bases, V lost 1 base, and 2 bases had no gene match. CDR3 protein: CSVEGRGHYNEQFF. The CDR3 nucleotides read TGCAGCGTTGAAGGCAGGGGGCACTACAATGAGCAGTTCTTC.

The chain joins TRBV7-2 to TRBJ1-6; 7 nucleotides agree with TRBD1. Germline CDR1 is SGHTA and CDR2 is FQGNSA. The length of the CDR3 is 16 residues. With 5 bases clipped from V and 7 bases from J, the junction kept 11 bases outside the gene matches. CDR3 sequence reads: CASSPNEGAINSPLHF. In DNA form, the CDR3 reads TGTGCCAGCAGCCCAAATGAGGGGGCTATAAATTCACCCCTCCACTTT.

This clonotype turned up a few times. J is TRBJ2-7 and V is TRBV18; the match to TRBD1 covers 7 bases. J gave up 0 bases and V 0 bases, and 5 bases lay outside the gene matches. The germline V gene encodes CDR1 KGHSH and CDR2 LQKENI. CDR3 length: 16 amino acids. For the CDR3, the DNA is TGTGCCAGCTCACCACCCGGGACAGCCTTCTCCTACGAGCAGTACTTC. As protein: CASSPPGTAFSYEQYF.

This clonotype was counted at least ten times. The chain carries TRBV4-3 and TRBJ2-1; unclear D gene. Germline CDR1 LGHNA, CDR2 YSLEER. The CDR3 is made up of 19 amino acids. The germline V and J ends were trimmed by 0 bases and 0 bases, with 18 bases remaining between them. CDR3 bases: TGCGCCAGCAGCCAAGAGTGGTCCCTCCGCAGCTCCTCCTACAATGAGCAGTTCTTC. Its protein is CASSQEWSLRSSSYNEQFF.

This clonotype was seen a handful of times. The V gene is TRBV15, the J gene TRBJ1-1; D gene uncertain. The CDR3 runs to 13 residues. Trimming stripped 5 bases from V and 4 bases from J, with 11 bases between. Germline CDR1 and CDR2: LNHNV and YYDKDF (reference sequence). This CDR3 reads CATSAPMVTEAFF. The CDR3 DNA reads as TGTGCCACCAGCGCCCCCATGGTCACTGAAGCTTTCTTT.

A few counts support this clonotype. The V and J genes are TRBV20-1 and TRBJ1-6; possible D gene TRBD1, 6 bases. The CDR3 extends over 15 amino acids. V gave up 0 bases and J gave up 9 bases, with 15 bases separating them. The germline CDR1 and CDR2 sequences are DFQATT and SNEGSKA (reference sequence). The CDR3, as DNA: TGCAGTGCTAGAGATGGGGGGCAGGGGAGTTCACCCCTCCACTTT. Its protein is CSARDGGQGSSPLHF.

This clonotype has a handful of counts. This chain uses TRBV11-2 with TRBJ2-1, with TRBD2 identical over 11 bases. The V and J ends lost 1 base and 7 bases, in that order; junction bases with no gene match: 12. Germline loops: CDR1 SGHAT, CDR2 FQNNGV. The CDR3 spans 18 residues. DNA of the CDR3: TGTGCCAGCAGCTTAGTGGTTAGAGGGACTAGCGGTTTTAATGAGCAGTTCTTC. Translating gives CASSLVVRGTSGFNEQFF.

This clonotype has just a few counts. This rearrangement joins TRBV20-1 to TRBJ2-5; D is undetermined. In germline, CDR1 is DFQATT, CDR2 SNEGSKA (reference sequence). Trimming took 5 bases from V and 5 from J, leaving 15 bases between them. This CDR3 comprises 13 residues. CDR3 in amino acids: CSAARRAGETQYF. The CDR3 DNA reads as TGCAGTGCTGCCCGACGAGCCGGGGAGACCCAGTACTTC.

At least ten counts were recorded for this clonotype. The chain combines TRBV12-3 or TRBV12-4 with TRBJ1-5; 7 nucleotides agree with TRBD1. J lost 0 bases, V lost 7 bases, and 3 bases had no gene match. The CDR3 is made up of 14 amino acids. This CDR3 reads CASKRDSSNQPQHF. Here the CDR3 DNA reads TGTGCCAGCAAACGGGACAGTAGCAATCAGCCCCAGCATTTT.

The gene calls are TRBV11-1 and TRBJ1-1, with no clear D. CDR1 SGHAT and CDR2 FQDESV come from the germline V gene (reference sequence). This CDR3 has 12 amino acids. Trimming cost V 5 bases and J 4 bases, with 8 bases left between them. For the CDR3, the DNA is TGTGCCAGCAGCCCGGTCGGCACTGAAGCTTTCTTT. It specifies CASSPVGTEAFF.